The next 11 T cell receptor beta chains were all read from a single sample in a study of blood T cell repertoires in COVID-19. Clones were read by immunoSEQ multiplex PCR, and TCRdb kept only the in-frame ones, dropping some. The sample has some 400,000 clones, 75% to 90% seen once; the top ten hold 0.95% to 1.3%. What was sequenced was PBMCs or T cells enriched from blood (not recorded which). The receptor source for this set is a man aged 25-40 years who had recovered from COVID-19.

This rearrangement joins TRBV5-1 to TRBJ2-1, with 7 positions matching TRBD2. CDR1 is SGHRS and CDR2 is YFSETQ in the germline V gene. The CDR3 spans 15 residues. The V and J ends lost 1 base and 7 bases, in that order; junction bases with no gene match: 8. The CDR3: CASSLWGGLGNEQFF. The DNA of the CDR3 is TGCGCCAGCAGCTTGTGGGGCGGACTAGGTAATGAGCAGTTCTTC.

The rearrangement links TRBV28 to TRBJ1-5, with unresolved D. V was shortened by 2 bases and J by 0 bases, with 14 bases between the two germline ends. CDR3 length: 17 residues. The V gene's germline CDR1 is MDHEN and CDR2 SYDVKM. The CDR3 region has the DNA TGTGCCAGCAGTTTACTTACCAAGGGAGGTAGCAATCAGCCCCAGCATTTT. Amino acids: CASSLLTKGGSNQPQHF.

The CDR3 sequence: CASSYSAGPVTGELFF. The CDR3 DNA sequence: TGTGCCAGCAGTTACTCAGCAGGGCCGGTCACCGGGGAGCTGTTTTTT. The chain employs TRBV6-5 and TRBJ2-2, with D tentatively TRBD1 (5 bases). Germline V CDR1 and CDR2: MNHEY, SVGAGI. The CDR3 runs 16 residues. The V gene lost 0 bases and the J gene lost 4 bases, with 12 bases spanning the gap.

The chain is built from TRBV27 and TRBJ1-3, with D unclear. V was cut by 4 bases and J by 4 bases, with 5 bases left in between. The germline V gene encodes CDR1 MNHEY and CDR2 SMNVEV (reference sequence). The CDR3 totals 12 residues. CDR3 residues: CASSSRGNTIYF. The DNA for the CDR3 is TGTGCCAGCAGTTCCAGAGGAAACACCATATATTTT.

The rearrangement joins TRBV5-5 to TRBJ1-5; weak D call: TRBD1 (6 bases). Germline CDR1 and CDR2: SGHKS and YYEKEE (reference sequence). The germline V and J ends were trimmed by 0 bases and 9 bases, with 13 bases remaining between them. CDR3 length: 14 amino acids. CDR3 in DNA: TGTGCCAGCAGCTTGGTGGCGGGGGCATTGCCCCAGCATTTT. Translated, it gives CASSLVAGALPQHF.

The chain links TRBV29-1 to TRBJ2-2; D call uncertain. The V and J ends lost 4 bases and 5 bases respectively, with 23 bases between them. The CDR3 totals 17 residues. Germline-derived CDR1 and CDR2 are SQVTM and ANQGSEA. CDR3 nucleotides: TGCAGCGTTGCGTCCCTCCACCTGGGCAGCAAAACCGGGGAGCTGTTTTTT. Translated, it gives CSVASLHLGSKTGELFF.

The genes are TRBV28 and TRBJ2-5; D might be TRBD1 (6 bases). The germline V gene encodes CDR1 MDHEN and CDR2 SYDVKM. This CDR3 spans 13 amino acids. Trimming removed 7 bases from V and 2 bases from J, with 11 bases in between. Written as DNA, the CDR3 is TGTGCCAGCAAGGACAGCCAACAAGAGACCCAGTACTTC. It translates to CASKDSQQETQYF.

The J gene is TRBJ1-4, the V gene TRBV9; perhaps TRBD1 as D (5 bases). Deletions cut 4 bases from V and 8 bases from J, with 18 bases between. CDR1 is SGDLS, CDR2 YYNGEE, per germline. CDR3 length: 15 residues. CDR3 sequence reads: CASSLSRGGGEKLFF. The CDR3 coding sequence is TGTGCCAGCAGCCTATCCCGCGGGGGTGGCGAAAAACTGTTTTTT. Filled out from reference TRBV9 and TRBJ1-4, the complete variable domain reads DSGVTQTPKHLITATGQRVTLRCSPRSGDLSVYWYQQSLDQGLQFLIQYYNGEERAKGNILERFSAQQFPDLHSELNLSSLELGDSALYFCASSLSRGGGEKLFFGSGTQLSVL.

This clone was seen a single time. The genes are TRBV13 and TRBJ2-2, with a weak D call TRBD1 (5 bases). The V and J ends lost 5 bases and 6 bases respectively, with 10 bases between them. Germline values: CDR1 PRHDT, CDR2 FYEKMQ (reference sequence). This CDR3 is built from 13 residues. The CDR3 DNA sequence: TGTGCCAGCAGCGCCAGCAGGGCCGGGGAGCTGTTTTTT. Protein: CASSASRAGELFF.

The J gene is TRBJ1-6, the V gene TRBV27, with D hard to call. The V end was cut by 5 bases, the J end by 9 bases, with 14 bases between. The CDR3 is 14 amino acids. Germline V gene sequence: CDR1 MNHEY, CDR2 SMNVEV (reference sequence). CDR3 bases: TGTGCCAGCAGTCCAATTGGCCCTAGTTCACCCCTCCACTTT. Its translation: CASSPIGPSSPLHF.

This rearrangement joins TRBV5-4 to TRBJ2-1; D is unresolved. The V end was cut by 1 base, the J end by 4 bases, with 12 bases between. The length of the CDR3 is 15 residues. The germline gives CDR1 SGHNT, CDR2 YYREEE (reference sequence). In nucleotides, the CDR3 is TGTGCCAGCAGCTTGAATCCAGGTGAATACAATGAGCAGTTCTTC. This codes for CASSLNPGEYNEQFF.